Listed below are T cell receptor beta chains from one sample, sequenced in a study of CD8 T cells in ankylosing spondylitis. MiXCR, run by TCRdb on the 5' RACE reads, gives a single entry per CDR3 protein. This sample has about 700,000 distinct CDR3 sequences, with under 20% found just once. Material for sequencing was blood, either unsorted or a sorted T cell fraction (not recorded which). These TCRs come from a male donor with ankylosing spondylitis. Both conserved end residues are part of each CDR3. Fields, in order: clone size, J gene, D gene, V gene, CDR3 length, CDR3 DNA, CDR3 protein. The D gene is left open where the match is weak. Clone size is shown for a subset of rows, as once, few, many or a class of expanded clone.

NA	TRBJ2-5	TRBD2	TRBV12-3/TRBV12-4	16	TGTGCCAGCAGTACCCGGACTAGCGGGGCTGGGGAGACCCAGTACTTC	CASSTRTSGAGETQYF
NA	TRBJ1-2	TRBD1	TRBV29-1	13	TGCAGCGCCTTGATAGGGACAGACTATGGCTACACCTTC	CSALIGTDYGYTF
NA	TRBJ2-1	TRBD1	TRBV4-1	15	TGCGCCAGCAGCCAAGCGGGACAGTCCTACAATGAGCAGTTCTTC	CASSQAGQSYNEQFF
many	TRBJ1-5	NA	TRBV27	16	TGTGCCAGCAGTTTGCGGTCTAACGGTCCCAATCAGCCCCAGCATTTT	CASSLRSNGPNQPQHF
few	TRBJ2-2	NA	TRBV5-1	16	TGCGCCAGCAGCTTGGTCGTGACAGGTCGCACCGGGGAGCTGTTTTTT	CASSLVVTGRTGELFF
NA	TRBJ2-3	TRBD1	TRBV10-3	16	TGTGCCATCAGTGGGGGACAGGGATCAATAACAGATACGCAGTATTTT	CAISGGQGSITDTQYF
few	TRBJ2-3	NA	TRBV12-3/TRBV12-4	14	TGTGCCAGCAGTTTCTTGCAGGGTCCAGATACGCAGTATTTT	CASSFLQGPDTQYF
many	TRBJ2-6	NA	TRBV12-3/TRBV12-4	13	TGTGCCAGCAGTGGGACTGGGGCCAACGTCCTGACTTTC	CASSGTGANVLTF
NA	TRBJ1-6	NA	TRBV4-3	15	TGCGCCAGCAGCCAAGTGGCATGGGGCAATTCACCCCTCCACTTT	CASSQVAWGNSPLHF
few	TRBJ2-1	TRBD1	TRBV15	19	TGTGCCACCAGCATCCTATCCGCGGGACAGGGGGGATCCTACAATGAGCAGTTCTTC	CATSILSAGQGGSYNEQFF
NA	TRBJ2-6	TRBD1	TRBV20-1	16	TGCAGTGCTAGAAAAGGGGGCTCGGCTGGGGCCAACGTCCTGACTTTC	CSARKGGSAGANVLTF
few	TRBJ2-1	TRBD2	TRBV24-1	15	TGTGCCACCAGTGATTTAAGAGCGGGGTACAATGAGCAGTTCTTC	CATSDLRAGYNEQFF
few	TRBJ2-3	TRBD1	TRBV5-6	13	TGTGCCAGCAGCTCCAGGGGGTTAGATACGCAGTATTTT	CASSSRGLDTQYF
many	TRBJ2-7	TRBD2	TRBV5-1	18	TGCGCCAGCAGCTCAACCGGGACTAGCGGGAAAGCTTCCTACGAGCAGTACTTC	CASSSTGTSGKASYEQYF
NA	TRBJ2-3	TRBD1	TRBV10-3	16	TGTGCCATCAGTAAAACCGGGACAGGGTTGACAGATACGCAGTATTTT	CAISKTGTGLTDTQYF
few	TRBJ2-1	TRBD1	TRBV29-1	14	TGCAGCGTTGAGGGGACAGAGATGGACAATGAGCAGTTCTTC	CSVEGTEMDNEQFF
NA	TRBJ1-5	NA	TRBV11-2	15	TGTGCCAGCAGGTCAGGGGATAGCGTGGATCAGCCCCAGCATTTT	CASRSGDSVDQPQHF
few	TRBJ2-2	TRBD2	TRBV20-1	19	TGCAGTGCAAGTTCCCCACTAGCGGGGGGGGCAGGGCGCACCGGGGAGCTGTTTTTT	CSASSPLAGGAGRTGELFF
NA	TRBJ1-2	NA	TRBV7-2	16	TGTGCCAGCAGCCGCGAGGGAGGGGCGGGGGGCTATGGCTACACCTTC	CASSREGGAGGYGYTF
few	TRBJ1-2	NA	TRBV4-3	17	TGCGCCAGCAGCCAAGTCCATCCTGTTGGGACTAACTATGGCTACACCTTC	CASSQVHPVGTNYGYTF
NA	TRBJ2-7	TRBD2	TRBV9	15	TGTGCCAGCAGCTTACATAGCGGGATGGCCTACGAGCAGTACTTC	CASSLHSGMAYEQYF
NA	TRBJ2-1	TRBD2	TRBV5-5	14	TGTGCCAGCAGCTTCAGACTAGCGTTCTTTGAGCAGTTCTTC	CASSFRLAFFEQFF
NA	TRBJ2-3	TRBD2	TRBV6-2/TRBV6-3	15	TGTGCCAGCAGACGGACTAGCGGGCACACAGATACGCAGTATTTT	CASRRTSGHTDTQYF
NA	TRBJ2-7	TRBD2	TRBV7-9	13	TGTGCCAGCAGCACCGGGACTATTGACGAGCAGTACTTC	CASSTGTIDEQYF
few	TRBJ2-7	TRBD1	TRBV6-5	14	TGTGCCAGCAGTTACCGGGGACAGACCTACGAGCAGTACTTC	CASSYRGQTYEQYF
NA	TRBJ1-5	NA	TRBV29-1	12	TGCAGCGTGGCAGGGAGCAATCAGCCCCAGCATTTT	CSVAGSNQPQHF
NA	TRBJ1-3	NA	TRBV4-2	15	TGTGCCAGCAGCCTACGACGGGACTCTGGAAACACCATATATTTT	CASSLRRDSGNTIYF
NA	TRBJ1-1	NA	TRBV27	13	TGTGCCAGCAGTATTGAGATGAACACTGAAGCTTTCTTT	CASSIEMNTEAFF
NA	TRBJ1-5	NA	TRBV19	15	TGTGCCAGTAGTATAATCTCTTATAGCAATCAGCCCCAGCATTTT	CASSIISYSNQPQHF
few	TRBJ1-6	NA	TRBV16	15	TGTGCCAGCAGCCTAAGAGGGGTCGGGGATTCACCCCTCCACTTT	CASSLRGVGDSPLHF
NA	TRBJ1-1	NA	TRBV5-1	15	TGCGCCAGCAGCCCCACCTCCGGACAGAACACTGAAGCTTTCTTT	CASSPTSGQNTEAFF